Given below is one TCR beta chain in context. Libraries were prepared by immunoSEQ multiplex PCR; TCRdb keeps only in-frame clonotypes and omits some of them. The sample has 30,000 to 40,000 clones, 75% to 90% seen once; the top ten hold nearly 2.5%. These data belong to a study of T cells in narcolepsy. Trimming removed 5 bases at V and 7 bases at J, with 12 bases between. Looked up from germline, CDR1 is SGHTA and CDR2 is FQGNSA. The CDR3 has 13 residues. Sequencing was performed on CD45RA- memory CD4+ T cells from PBMCs. This receptor was obtained from a human donor with narcolepsy. The gene calls are TRBV7-2 and TRBJ2-1, with a possible D match to TRBD2 (6 bases). The CDR3 protein is CASSPQRENEQFF. The DNA for the CDR3 is TGTGCCAGCAGCCCCCAACGGGAGAATGAGCAGTTCTTC. The full variable domain, completed using reference TRBV7-2 and TRBJ2-1, is GAGVSQSPSNKVTEKGKDVELRCDPISGHTALYWYRQSLGQGLEFLIYFQGNSAPDKSGLPSDRFSAERTGGSVSTLTIQRTQQEDSAVYLCASSPQRENEQFFGPGTRLTVL.